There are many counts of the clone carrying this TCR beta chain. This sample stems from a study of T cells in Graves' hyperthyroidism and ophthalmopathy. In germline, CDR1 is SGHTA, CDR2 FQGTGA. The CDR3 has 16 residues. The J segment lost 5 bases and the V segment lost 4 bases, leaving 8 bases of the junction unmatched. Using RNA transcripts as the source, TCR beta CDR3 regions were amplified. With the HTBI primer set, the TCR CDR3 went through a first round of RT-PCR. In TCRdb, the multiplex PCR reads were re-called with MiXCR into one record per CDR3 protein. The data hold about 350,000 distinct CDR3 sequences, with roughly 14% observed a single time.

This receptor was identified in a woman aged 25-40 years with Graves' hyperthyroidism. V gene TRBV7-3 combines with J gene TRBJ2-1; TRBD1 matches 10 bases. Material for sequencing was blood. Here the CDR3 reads CASSSEGTGAHNEQFF. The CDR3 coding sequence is TGTGCCAGCAGCTCGGAAGGGACAGGGGCGCACAATGAGCAGTTCTTC. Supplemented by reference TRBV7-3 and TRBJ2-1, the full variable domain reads GAGVSQTPSNKVTEKGKYVELRCDPISGHTALYWYRQSLGQGPEFLIYFQGTGAADDSGLPNDRFFAVRPEGSVSTLKIQRTERGDSAVYLCASSSEGTGAHNEQFFGPGTRLTVL.